This TCR beta chain was found in a study of a mutant IDH1 vaccine in newly diagnosed glioma (dated by TCRdb to the early 2020s). Broadly, across the study: Patients were given eight vaccinations, in weeks 1, 3, 5, 7, 11, 15, 19 and 23, which matched visits V03 through V10. The approximately 32 treated patients were around 62% male and approximately 40% female, with a mean age of 40.4 years. For exploratory analyses, longitudinal TCRB deep sequencing was carried out in 25 to 30 treated patients wherever samples were available. Prior to enrollment, standard therapy consisting of radiotherapy alone, temozolomide alone, or radiochemotherapy with temozolomide had been administered to patients, with the combination being received by most patients. Peripheral blood was collected at six visits: V03 (baseline), V05, V07, V10, V12 and V13. Vaccination started 4-6 weeks after radiotherapy alone, or was given together with temozolomide cycles in the groups whose treatment included chemotherapy. On the study overall, not on this receptor specifically: Across multiple MHC alleles, vaccine-induced immune responses were seen in more than 80% of patients. Changes in the top peripheral T cell clonotypes picked up by TCRB sequencing did not appear to be linked to pseudoprogression. It was noted by the authors that analyses of patient blood samples could not be reproduced owing to sample limitations. Selection of PBMC samples for TCRB deep sequencing was based on availability.

Looking up the germline V gene yields CDR1 MNHEY and CDR2 SVGAGI. Unmatched junction bases come to 4, with V trimmed by 0 bases and J by 3 bases. Including the terminal cysteine and phenylalanine, the CDR3 comprises 15 residues. The only DNA kept is the CDR3, 45 bases in frame from the first base. Receptors were amplified or captured by the immunoSEQ multiplex PCR assay. Following the manufacturer's protocol, the hsTCRB Kit was used to amplify rearranged TCR beta chain sequences. TCRB libraries were sequenced on an Illumina MiSeq. The paper's data handling went like this. The proprietary platform of the kit vendor was used for demultiplexing, trimming and gene mapping. TCRdb took this table from immuneACCESS and kept in-frame rearrangements with V and J called. Such tables lack part of the clones; where checked against another copy, unresolved V genes explain under half of the gap, and the rest is unexplained. V and J calls and clone size are given by that table; D and trimming were obtained from the DNA. This sample lists roughly 38,000 clones; around 74% were detected once. Jointly, the top ten make up 5% to 6% of the sample.

This specimen's time point label, per the study, means: week 23, last vaccination. Every vaccine dose consisted of 300 ug of a 20-mer mutant IDH1 peptide in Montanide, administered subcutaneously together with topical imiquimod. All donors had newly diagnosed IDH1-mutant astrocytomas of WHO grade 3 or 4 that showed loss of nuclear ATRX. The samples were drawn from NOA16, a multicentre, single-arm, open-label phase I trial in Germany that tested a mutant IDH1 peptide vaccine in humans for the first time. Genomic DNA for TCRB sequencing was extracted from EDTA blood using the DNeasy Blood and Tissue Kit. About this clone: Its antigen remains unidentified. The input lacks base qualities; no much larger clone sits a single base away.

The sequence was collected from a man in his fifties or sixties with glioma. The rearranged chain carries TRBV6-5 and TRBJ2-7, and TRBD1 aligns with 8 junction nucleotides. Sequenced here: PBMCs, sampled from a glioma patient whose treatment included an IDH1 peptide vaccine. The DNA sequence is TGTGCCAGCAGTTACTCTCTAGGACAGGGCTACGAGCAGTACTTC. This sequence encodes CASSYSLGQGYEQYF.